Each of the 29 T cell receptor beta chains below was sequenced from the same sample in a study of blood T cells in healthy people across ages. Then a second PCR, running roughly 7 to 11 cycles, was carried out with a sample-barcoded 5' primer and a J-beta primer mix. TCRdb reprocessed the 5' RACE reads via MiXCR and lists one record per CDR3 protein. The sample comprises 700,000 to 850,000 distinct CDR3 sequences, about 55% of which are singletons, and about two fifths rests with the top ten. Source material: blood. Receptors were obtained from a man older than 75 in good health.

The CDR3 spells CASSAGADNQPQHF. DNA of the CDR3: TGTGCCAGCAGCGCCGGGGCCGACAATCAGCCCCAGCATTTT. The rearrangement joins TRBV9 to TRBJ1-5; D is perhaps TRBD1 (5 bases). The germline V and J ends were trimmed by 3 bases and 3 bases, with 10 bases remaining between them. Germline V gene data show CDR1 as SGDLS and CDR2 as YYNGEE. The CDR3 has 14 residues.

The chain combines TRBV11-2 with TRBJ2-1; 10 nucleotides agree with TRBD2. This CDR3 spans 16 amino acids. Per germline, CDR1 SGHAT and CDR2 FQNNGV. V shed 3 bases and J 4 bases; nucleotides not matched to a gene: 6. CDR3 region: CASSFSIAGGYNEQFF. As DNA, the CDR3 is TGTGCCAGCAGCTTCAGTATAGCGGGAGGATACAATGAGCAGTTCTTC. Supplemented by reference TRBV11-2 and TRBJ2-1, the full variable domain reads EAGVAQSPRYKIIEKRQSVAFWCNPISGHATLYWYQQILGQGPKLLIQFQNNGVVDDSQLPKDRFSAERLKGVDSTLKIQPAKLEDSAVYLCASSFSIAGGYNEQFFGPGTRLTVL.

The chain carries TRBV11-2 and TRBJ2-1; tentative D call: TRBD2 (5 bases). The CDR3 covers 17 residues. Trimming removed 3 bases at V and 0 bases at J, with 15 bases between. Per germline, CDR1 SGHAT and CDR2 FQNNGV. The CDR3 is CASSFRGLVDSYNEQFF. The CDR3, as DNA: TGTGCCAGCAGCTTTCGAGGGCTTGTCGACTCCTACAATGAGCAGTTCTTC.

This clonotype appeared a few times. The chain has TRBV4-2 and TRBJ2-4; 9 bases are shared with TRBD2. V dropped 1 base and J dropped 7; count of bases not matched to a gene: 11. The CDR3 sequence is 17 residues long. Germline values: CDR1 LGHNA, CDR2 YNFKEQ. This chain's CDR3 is CASSQGPSGTPGNIQYF. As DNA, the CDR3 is TGTGCCAGCAGCCAAGGTCCTAGCGGGACCCCCGGGAACATTCAGTACTTC.

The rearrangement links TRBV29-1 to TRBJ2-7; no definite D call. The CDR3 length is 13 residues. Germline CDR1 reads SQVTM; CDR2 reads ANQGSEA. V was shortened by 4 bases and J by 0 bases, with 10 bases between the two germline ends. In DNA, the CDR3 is TGCAGCGTTGCCCGGGCCCTCTCCTACGAGCAGTACTTC. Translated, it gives CSVARALSYEQYF.

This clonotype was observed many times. CDR3 nucleotide sequence: TGTGCCACCGCACTAACTCCAGGGTTGGGAAACATTCAGTACTTC. Protein product: CATALTPGLGNIQYF. V gene TRBV27 combines with J gene TRBJ2-4; D perhaps matches TRBD1 (5 bases). CDR3 size: 15 residues. Germline V gene sequence: CDR1 MNHEY, CDR2 SMNVEV (reference sequence). V was pared by 10 bases and J by 6 bases, with 22 bases between.

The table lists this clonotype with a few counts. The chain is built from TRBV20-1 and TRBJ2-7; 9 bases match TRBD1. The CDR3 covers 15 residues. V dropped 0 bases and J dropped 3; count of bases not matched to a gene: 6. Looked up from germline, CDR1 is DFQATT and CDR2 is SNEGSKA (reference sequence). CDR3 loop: CSARDRQGGLYEQYF. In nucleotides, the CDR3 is TGCAGTGCTAGAGATCGACAGGGGGGTCTCTACGAGCAGTACTTC.

The CDR3 region has the DNA TGCGCCAGCAGCTTGGGGGGCCTTCTAGCGGGAGCGGACAGATACGCGTATTTT. It translates to CASSLGGLLAGADRYAYF. J is TRBJ2-3 and V is TRBV5-1; TRBD2 agrees at 10 bases. V was clipped by 0 bases and J by 14 bases; unmatched bases: 21. Germline V CDR1 and CDR2: SGHRS, YFSETQ. This CDR3 is built from 18 residues.

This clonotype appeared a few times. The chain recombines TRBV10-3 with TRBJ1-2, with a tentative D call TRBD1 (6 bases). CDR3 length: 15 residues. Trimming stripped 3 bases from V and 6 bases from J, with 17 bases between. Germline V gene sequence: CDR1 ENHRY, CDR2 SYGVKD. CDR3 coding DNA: TGTGCCATCAGTGAATCAGGTGGGGGGCGGAATGGCTACACCTTC. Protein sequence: CAISESGGGRNGYTF.

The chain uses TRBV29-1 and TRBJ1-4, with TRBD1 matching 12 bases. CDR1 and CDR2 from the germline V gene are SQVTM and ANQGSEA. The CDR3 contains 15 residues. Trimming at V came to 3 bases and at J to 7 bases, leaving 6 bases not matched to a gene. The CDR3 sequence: CSVEGTGGLGEKLFF. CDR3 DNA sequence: TGCAGCGTTGAGGGGACAGGGGGCTTAGGTGAAAAACTGTTTTTT.

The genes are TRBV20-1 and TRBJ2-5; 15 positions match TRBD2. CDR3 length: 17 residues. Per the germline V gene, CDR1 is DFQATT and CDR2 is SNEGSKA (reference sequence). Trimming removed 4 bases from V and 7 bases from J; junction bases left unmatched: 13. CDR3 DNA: TGCAGTGCTATGGGTCCGGGACTAGCGGGAGGTGGGGGGACCCAGTACTTC. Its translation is CSAMGPGLAGGGGTQYF.

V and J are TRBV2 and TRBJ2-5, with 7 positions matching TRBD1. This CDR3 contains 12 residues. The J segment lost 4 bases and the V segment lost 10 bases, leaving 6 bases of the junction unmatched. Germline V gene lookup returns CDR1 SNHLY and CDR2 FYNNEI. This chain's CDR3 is CATTGLGETQYF. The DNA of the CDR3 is TGTGCCACGACAGGGCTAGGAGAGACCCAGTACTTC.

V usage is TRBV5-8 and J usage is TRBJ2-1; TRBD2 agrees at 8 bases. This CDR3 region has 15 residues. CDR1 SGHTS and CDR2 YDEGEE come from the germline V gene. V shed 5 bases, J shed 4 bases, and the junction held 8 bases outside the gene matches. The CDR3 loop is CASRLPGGQYNEQFF. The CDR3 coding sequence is TGTGCCAGCAGGCTCCCGGGGGGGCAATACAATGAGCAGTTCTTC.

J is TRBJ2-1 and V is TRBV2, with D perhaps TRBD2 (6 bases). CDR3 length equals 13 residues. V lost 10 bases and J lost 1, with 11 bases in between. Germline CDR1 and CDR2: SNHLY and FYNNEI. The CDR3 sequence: CATLAASYNEQFF. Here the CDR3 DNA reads TGTGCCACCTTAGCGGCTTCCTACAATGAGCAGTTCTTC. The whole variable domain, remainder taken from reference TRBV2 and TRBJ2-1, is EPEVTQTPSHQVTQMGQEVILRCVPISNHLYFYWYRQILGQKVEFLVSFYNNEISEKSEIFDDQFSVERPDGSNFTLKIRSTKLEDSAMYFCATLAASYNEQFFGPGTRLTVL.

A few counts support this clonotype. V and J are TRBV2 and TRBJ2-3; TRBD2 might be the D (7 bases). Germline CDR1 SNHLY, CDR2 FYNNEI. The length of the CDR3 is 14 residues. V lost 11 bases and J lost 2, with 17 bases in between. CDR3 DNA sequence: TGTGCCGGGGGGGGCAGTTCCGCCACAGATACGCAGTATTTT. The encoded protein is CAGGGSSATDTQYF. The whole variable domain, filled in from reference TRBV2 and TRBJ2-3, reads EPEVTQTPSHQVTQMGQEVILRCVPISNHLYFYWYRQILGQKVEFLVSFYNNEISEKSEIFDDQFSVERPDGSNFTLKIRSTKLEDSAMYFCAGGGSSATDTQYFGPGTRLTVL.

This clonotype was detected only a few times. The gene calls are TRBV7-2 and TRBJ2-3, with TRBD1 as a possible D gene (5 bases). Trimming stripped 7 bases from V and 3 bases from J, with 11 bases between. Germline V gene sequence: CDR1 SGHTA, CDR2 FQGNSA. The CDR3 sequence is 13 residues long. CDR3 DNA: TGTGCCAGCACCCTCCCAGGGACAGATACGCAGTATTTT. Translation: CASTLPGTDTQYF.

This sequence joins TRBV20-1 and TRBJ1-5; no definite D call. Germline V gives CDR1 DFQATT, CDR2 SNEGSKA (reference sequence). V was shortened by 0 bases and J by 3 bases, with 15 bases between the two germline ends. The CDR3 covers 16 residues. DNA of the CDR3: TGCAGTGCTAGAGATGAAGGGCGAAAAAACAATCAGCCCCAGCATTTT. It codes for CSARDEGRKNNQPQHF.

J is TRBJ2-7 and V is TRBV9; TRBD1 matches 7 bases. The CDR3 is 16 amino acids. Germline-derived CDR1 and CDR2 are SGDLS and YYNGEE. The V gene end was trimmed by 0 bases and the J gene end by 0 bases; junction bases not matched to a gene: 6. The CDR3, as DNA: TGTGCCAGCAGCGTAGGACAGGGAAGGAGCTCCTACGAGCAGTACTTC. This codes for CASSVGQGRSSYEQYF.

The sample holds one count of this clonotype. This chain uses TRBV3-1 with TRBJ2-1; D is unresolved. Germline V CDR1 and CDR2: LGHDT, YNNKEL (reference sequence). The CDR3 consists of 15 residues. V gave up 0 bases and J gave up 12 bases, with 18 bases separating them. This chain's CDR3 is CASSQDSENSRRQFF. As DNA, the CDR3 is TGTGCCAGCAGCCAAGATTCCGAGAACTCGCGCCGGCAGTTCTTC.

The chain's CDR3 is CAISLETGAYEQYF. CDR3 nucleotide sequence: TGTGCCATCAGCCTGGAGACAGGAGCCTACGAGCAGTACTTC. The rearrangement uses TRBV10-3 and TRBJ2-7; possibly TRBD1 for D (6 bases). CDR1 and CDR2 from the germline V gene are ENHRY and SYGVKD. There are 14 residues in the CDR3. Trimming pared 6 bases from V and 2 bases from J, leaving 14 bases between.

This CDR3 reads CASSVGSGRGSYNEQFF. DNA for the CDR3: TGTGCCAGCAGCGTAGGGAGCGGGAGGGGCTCCTACAATGAGCAGTTCTTC. This chain connects TRBV9 to TRBJ2-1; 10 bases agree with TRBD2. Germline V CDR1 and CDR2: SGDLS, YYNGEE. The length of the CDR3 is 17 residues. Losses at the gene ends were 0 bases for V and 0 bases for J; bases not matched to a gene: 3.

CDR3 region: CASSDPGLAKNIQYF. In DNA form, the CDR3 reads TGTGCCAGCAGTGACCCAGGGTTAGCCAAAAACATTCAGTACTTC. J is TRBJ2-5 and V is TRBV2; maybe TRBD1 (5 bases). The J call may be wrong; the DNA end is better matched by TRBJ2-4. Germline CDR1 reads SNHLY; CDR2 reads FYNNEI. The CDR3 contains 15 residues.

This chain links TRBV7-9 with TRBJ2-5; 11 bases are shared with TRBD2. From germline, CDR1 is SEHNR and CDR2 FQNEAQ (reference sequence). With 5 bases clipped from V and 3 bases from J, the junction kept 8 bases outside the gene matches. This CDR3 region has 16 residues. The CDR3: CASSRPVGLAEETQYF. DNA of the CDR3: TGTGCCAGCAGCAGGCCGGTGGGACTAGCGGAAGAGACCCAGTACTTC.

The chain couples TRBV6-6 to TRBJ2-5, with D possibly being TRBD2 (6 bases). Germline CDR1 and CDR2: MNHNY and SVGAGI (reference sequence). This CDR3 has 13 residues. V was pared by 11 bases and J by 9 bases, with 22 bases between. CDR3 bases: TGTGCCTCACGTGATACGGGGGTTGGGTCCCAGTACTTC. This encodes CASRDTGVGSQYF.

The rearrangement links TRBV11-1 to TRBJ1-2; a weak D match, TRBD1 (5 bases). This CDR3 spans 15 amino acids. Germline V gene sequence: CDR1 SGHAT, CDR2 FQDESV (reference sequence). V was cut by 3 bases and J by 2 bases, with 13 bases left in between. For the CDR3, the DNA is TGTGCCAGCAGCTTTCGAGGGACTGTGAACTATGGCTACACCTTC. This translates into CASSFRGTVNYGYTF.

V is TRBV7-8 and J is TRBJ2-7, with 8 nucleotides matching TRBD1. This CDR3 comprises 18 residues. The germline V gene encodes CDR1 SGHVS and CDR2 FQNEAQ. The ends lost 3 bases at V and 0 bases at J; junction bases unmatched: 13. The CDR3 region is CASSFSVGTGTSSYEQYF. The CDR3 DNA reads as TGTGCCAGCAGCTTTAGCGTAGGGACAGGAACGAGCTCCTACGAGCAGTACTTC.

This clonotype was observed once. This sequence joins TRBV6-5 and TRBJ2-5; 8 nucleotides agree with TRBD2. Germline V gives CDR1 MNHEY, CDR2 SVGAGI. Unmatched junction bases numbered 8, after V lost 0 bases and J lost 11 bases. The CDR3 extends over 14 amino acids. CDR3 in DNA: TGTGCCAGCAGTTACTCGGACCGGGAGGGGGAGCAGTACTTC. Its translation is CASSYSDREGEQYF.

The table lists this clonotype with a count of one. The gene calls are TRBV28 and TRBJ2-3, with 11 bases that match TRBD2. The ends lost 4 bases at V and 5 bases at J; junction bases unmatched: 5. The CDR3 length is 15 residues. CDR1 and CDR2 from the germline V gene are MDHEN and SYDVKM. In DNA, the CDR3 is TGTGCCAGCAGTTCCCCTAGCGGGAGGAGAGATACGCAGTATTTT. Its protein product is CASSSPSGRRDTQYF.

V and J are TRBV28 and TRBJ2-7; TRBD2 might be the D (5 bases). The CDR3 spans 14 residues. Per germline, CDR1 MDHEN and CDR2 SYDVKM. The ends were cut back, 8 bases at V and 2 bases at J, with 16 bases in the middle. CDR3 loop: CASHRSRGTYEQYF. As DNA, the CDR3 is TGTGCCAGCCACCGGTCCCGAGGGACCTACGAGCAGTACTTC.